The entry below gives a single T cell receptor beta chain sequence along with its context. The protocol was immunoSEQ multiplex PCR, while the TCRdb copy is restricted to in-frame clones and leaves out a portion. The repertoire holds 150,000 to 200,000 clones, around 82% seen once, with approximately 7% in the top ten. Seattle participants joined during active infection and were tracked over time. Germline V gene lookup returns CDR1 LGHDT and CDR2 YNNKEL (reference sequence). The V and J ends lost 2 bases and 3 bases respectively, with 5 bases between them. The CDR3 extends over 12 amino acids. The source of the sample is a study of blood T cell repertoires in COVID-19.

The sample consisted of peripheral blood. The TCR was taken from a woman between 40 and 55 years old with COVID-19, enrolled during active disease. The V gene is TRBV3-1 (or the pseudogene TRBV3-2), the J gene TRBJ2-7; D gene unclear. The CDR3 spells CASSQSNYEQYF. CDR3 in DNA: TGTGCCAGCAGCCAAAGCAACTACGAGCAGTACTTC.